A selection of T cell receptor beta chains follows, all from one sample in a study of cytomegalovirus exposure and HLA in healthy donors. TCRdb's table, derived via immunoSEQ multiplex PCR, lists solely in-frame clones and lacks some. The data hold under 150,000 clones, with 9.4% observed a single time. Material: PBMCs. Every receptor here comes from a male donor in good health and CMV-seronegative. Both conserved end residues are part of each CDR3. The order of the fields is V gene, clone size, D gene, J gene, CDR3 length, CDR3 DNA, CDR3 protein. D genes are given only for firm matches. Not all rows give a size; the values are once, few, many and, for expanded clones, a class.

v_gene: TRBV4-2
abundance: few
d_gene: TRBD2
j_gene: TRBJ2-3
len: 18
CDR3nt: TGTGCCAGCAGCCAAGCCTCCCTAGGCGGGAGGGGGGCAGATACGCAGTATTTT
CDR3aa: CASSQASLGGRGADTQYF

v_gene: TRBV7-9
abundance: few
d_gene: TRBD2
j_gene: TRBJ2-5
len: 15
CDR3nt: TGTGCCAGCAGCTTTGCAGCGGGAGCGTCGGAGACCCAGTACTTC
CDR3aa: CASSFAAGASETQYF

v_gene: TRBV30
abundance: NA
d_gene: TRBD1
j_gene: TRBJ1-2
len: 17
CDR3nt: TGTGCCTGGACCCGTTCCGGGACAGCCCTCCTAAACTATGGCTACACCTTC
CDR3aa: CAWTRSGTALLNYGYTF

v_gene: TRBV5-1
abundance: NA
d_gene: NA
j_gene: TRBJ2-7
len: 16
CDR3nt: TGCGCCAGCAGCTTGCTGGGGCGACAGAGCTCCTACGAGCAGTACTTC
CDR3aa: CASSLLGRQSSYEQYF

v_gene: TRBV15
abundance: few
d_gene: NA
j_gene: TRBJ2-6
len: 17
CDR3nt: TGTGCCACCAGCAGAGGTCGGCCGGGCTCTGGGGCCAACGTCCTGACTTTC
CDR3aa: CATSRGRPGSGANVLTF

v_gene: TRBV7-7
abundance: NA
d_gene: NA
j_gene: TRBJ2-3
len: 13
CDR3nt: TGTGCTAGCAGCGCCTTTTATGGCGATACGCAGTATTTT
CDR3aa: CASSAFYGDTQYF

v_gene: TRBV29-1
abundance: few
d_gene: TRBD2
j_gene: TRBJ2-2
len: 14
CDR3nt: TGCAGCGTTAGCGGGGGCGGGGACACCGGGGAGCTGTTTTTT
CDR3aa: CSVSGGGDTGELFF

v_gene: TRBV5-1
abundance: few
d_gene: TRBD1
j_gene: TRBJ1-2
len: 13
CDR3nt: TGCGCCAGCAGCATCGACAGGGCGGCTGGCTACACCTTC
CDR3aa: CASSIDRAAGYTF

v_gene: TRBV7-8
abundance: NA
d_gene: TRBD1
j_gene: TRBJ2-7
len: 15
CDR3nt: TGTGCCAGCAGTGAAGGACAGGGGATTTCCTACGAGCAGTACTTC
CDR3aa: CASSEGQGISYEQYF

v_gene: TRBV30
abundance: few
d_gene: TRBD1
j_gene: TRBJ2-3
len: 13
CDR3nt: TGTGCCTGGAGGGACAGGGGTACAGATACGCAGTATTTT
CDR3aa: CAWRDRGTDTQYF

v_gene: TRBV10-3
abundance: few
d_gene: TRBD2
j_gene: TRBJ2-3
len: 14
CDR3nt: TGTGCCATCACCCCGGGGGGTGGCACAGATACGCAGTATTTT
CDR3aa: CAITPGGGTDTQYF

v_gene: TRBV5-1
abundance: NA
d_gene: NA
j_gene: TRBJ1-2
len: 14
CDR3nt: TGCGCCAGCAGCTCGAGGGTGGGCGAGGGAGGCTACACCTTC
CDR3aa: CASSSRVGEGGYTF

v_gene: TRBV5-1
abundance: NA
d_gene: NA
j_gene: TRBJ2-2
len: 13
CDR3nt: TGCGCCAGCATGAGGGGGAACTCCGGGGAGCTGTTTTTT
CDR3aa: CASMRGNSGELFF

v_gene: TRBV5-4
abundance: NA
d_gene: NA
j_gene: TRBJ2-7
len: 14
CDR3nt: TGTGCCAGCAGCCGACAGAAGGTATCCTACGAGCAGTACTTC
CDR3aa: CASSRQKVSYEQYF

v_gene: TRBV6-1
abundance: few
d_gene: NA
j_gene: TRBJ2-6
len: 15
CDR3nt: TGTGCCAGCAGTGATGGGGGGACTGGGGCCAACGTCCTGACTTTC
CDR3aa: CASSDGGTGANVLTF

v_gene: TRBV7-9
abundance: NA
d_gene: NA
j_gene: TRBJ2-7
len: 14
CDR3nt: TGTGCCAGCAGCGCGCCGGGAAGTTACTACGAGCAGTACTTC
CDR3aa: CASSAPGSYYEQYF

v_gene: TRBV28
abundance: NA
d_gene: NA
j_gene: TRBJ1-1
len: 13
CDR3nt: TGTGCCAGCAGTTTCCCCGGGAACACTGAAGCTTTCTTT
CDR3aa: CASSFPGNTEAFF

v_gene: TRBV28
abundance: NA
d_gene: TRBD2
j_gene: TRBJ2-7
len: 16
CDR3nt: TGTGCCAGCAGTTCAAGCCCCACTAGCGGGAGCTACGAGCAGTACTTC
CDR3aa: CASSSSPTSGSYEQYF

v_gene: TRBV6-6
abundance: NA
d_gene: NA
j_gene: TRBJ2-7
len: 13
CDR3nt: TGTGCCAGCAGTTCCCTGACGGGCTACGAGCAGTACTTC
CDR3aa: CASSSLTGYEQYF

v_gene: TRBV9
abundance: few
d_gene: NA
j_gene: TRBJ2-7
len: 17
CDR3nt: TGTGCCAGCAGCGTATCCGGGTCCCTAGAAATTATGGGCGAGCAGTACTTC
CDR3aa: CASSVSGSLEIMGEQYF

v_gene: TRBV28
abundance: few
d_gene: NA
j_gene: TRBJ2-1
len: 15
CDR3nt: TGTGCCAGCAGTTCAACAGGTTTAGGAATGAATGAGCAGTTCTTC
CDR3aa: CASSSTGLGMNEQFF

v_gene: TRBV4-1
abundance: few
d_gene: NA
j_gene: TRBJ1-5
len: 16
CDR3nt: TGCGCCAGCAGCCAAGGGGGGGGAACCCGTAATCAGCCCCAGCATTTT
CDR3aa: CASSQGGGTRNQPQHF

v_gene: TRBV10-2
abundance: NA
d_gene: TRBD2
j_gene: TRBJ2-2
len: 14
CDR3nt: TGCGCCACCACACTAGCGGGCCCAGGCGGGGAGCTGTTTTTT
CDR3aa: CATTLAGPGGELFF

v_gene: TRBV29-1
abundance: few
d_gene: NA
j_gene: TRBJ2-1
len: 15
CDR3nt: TGCAGCGTTGCCCGGGACTCAAGCTCCTACAATGAGCAGTTCTTC
CDR3aa: CSVARDSSSYNEQFF

v_gene: TRBV19
abundance: NA
d_gene: NA
j_gene: TRBJ1-5
len: 17
CDR3nt: TGTGCCAGTAGTACCTCCCGGGGGGTAGGGAACAATCAGCCCCAGCATTTT
CDR3aa: CASSTSRGVGNNQPQHF

v_gene: TRBV7-9
abundance: NA
d_gene: TRBD2
j_gene: TRBJ2-6
len: 17
CDR3nt: TGTGCCAGCCCTGGTCGAGCGGGAATCCCTGGGGCCAACGTCCTGACTTTC
CDR3aa: CASPGRAGIPGANVLTF

v_gene: TRBV4-3
abundance: NA
d_gene: TRBD1
j_gene: TRBJ2-3
len: 15
CDR3nt: TGCGCCAGCAGCCAAGGGACAGGGAGGACAGATACGCAGTATTTT
CDR3aa: CASSQGTGRTDTQYF

v_gene: TRBV7-9
abundance: few
d_gene: TRBD1
j_gene: TRBJ2-7
len: 15
CDR3nt: TGTGCCAGCAGCTTGGGGAGGCAGGGGGCCAGCGAGCAGTACTTC
CDR3aa: CASSLGRQGASEQYF

v_gene: TRBV6-1
abundance: few
d_gene: TRBD2
j_gene: TRBJ2-5
len: 15
CDR3nt: TGTACCACCTCCGTAGGACTAGCGGGAGAAGAGACCCAGTACTTC
CDR3aa: CTTSVGLAGEETQYF

v_gene: TRBV4-3
abundance: NA
d_gene: NA
j_gene: TRBJ1-1
len: 14
CDR3nt: TGCGCCAGCAGCCCCGGCAGAGGATGGACTGAAGCTTTCTTT
CDR3aa: CASSPGRGWTEAFF

v_gene: TRBV5-1
abundance: NA
d_gene: NA
j_gene: TRBJ2-1
len: 15
CDR3nt: TGCGCCAGCAGCTCCCGGGGGTCTAGCACCAATGAGCAGTTCTTC
CDR3aa: CASSSRGSSTNEQFF

v_gene: TRBV4-1
abundance: NA
d_gene: NA
j_gene: TRBJ1-2
len: 17
CDR3nt: TGCGCCAGCAGCCACCCGTACTCAGGGGCTACGCCCCATGGCTACACCTTC
CDR3aa: CASSHPYSGATPHGYTF

v_gene: TRBV7-8
abundance: NA
d_gene: TRBD2
j_gene: TRBJ2-5
len: 18
CDR3nt: TGTGCCAGCAGCCCCCCTAGCGGGAGGGCCTGGGCGAGAGAGACCCAGTACTTC
CDR3aa: CASSPPSGRAWARETQYF

v_gene: TRBV11-2
abundance: few
d_gene: TRBD1
j_gene: TRBJ1-2
len: 14
CDR3nt: TGTGCCAGCAGCCGCGGGACAGGGCCGGGGGGCTACACCTTC
CDR3aa: CASSRGTGPGGYTF

v_gene: TRBV6-5
abundance: few
d_gene: TRBD1
j_gene: TRBJ1-3
len: 14
CDR3nt: TGTGCCAGCAGCCAACAGGGGTTCGGAAACACCATATATTTT
CDR3aa: CASSQQGFGNTIYF

v_gene: TRBV7-9
abundance: NA
d_gene: NA
j_gene: TRBJ2-1
len: 15
CDR3nt: TGTGCCAGCAGCCCTAGGGACTTGCTTTACAATGAGCAGTTCTTC
CDR3aa: CASSPRDLLYNEQFF

v_gene: TRBV10-3
abundance: NA
d_gene: TRBD2
j_gene: TRBJ2-3
len: 15
CDR3nt: TGTGCCATCAGACGACTAGCGGGAAGGACAGATACGCAGTATTTT
CDR3aa: CAIRRLAGRTDTQYF

v_gene: TRBV18
abundance: NA
d_gene: TRBD1
j_gene: TRBJ2-1
len: 17
CDR3nt: TGTGCCAGCTCACCAGGGGACAGGGGGAGCTCCTACAATGAGCAGTTCTTC
CDR3aa: CASSPGDRGSSYNEQFF

v_gene: TRBV6-6
abundance: few
d_gene: NA
j_gene: TRBJ1-1
len: 16
CDR3nt: TGTGCCAGCAGTTACGACGTGACCCCGGGGGACACTGAAGCTTTCTTT
CDR3aa: CASSYDVTPGDTEAFF

v_gene: TRBV6-1
abundance: NA
d_gene: NA
j_gene: TRBJ2-3
len: 13
CDR3nt: TGTGCCAGCATCGGGAGCCACTCAGATACGCAGTATTTT
CDR3aa: CASIGSHSDTQYF

v_gene: TRBV30
abundance: few
d_gene: NA
j_gene: TRBJ2-7
len: 13
CDR3nt: NA
CDR3aa: CAWTFGGGAEQSF

v_gene: TRBV4-1
abundance: NA
d_gene: TRBD2
j_gene: TRBJ2-1
len: 17
CDR3nt: TGCGCCAGCAGCCTGCGACTAGCGGGGGGGCCTCACAATGAGCAGTTCTTC
CDR3aa: CASSLRLAGGPHNEQFF

v_gene: TRBV4-3
abundance: NA
d_gene: TRBD2
j_gene: TRBJ2-2
len: 21
CDR3nt: TGCGCCAGCAGCCAAGATCGTTTTTCCCGGTCGAGCGGGAGAGGATCCGGGGAGCTGTTTTTT
CDR3aa: CASSQDRFSRSSGRGSGELFF

v_gene: TRBV7-6
abundance: few
d_gene: TRBD1
j_gene: TRBJ2-5
len: 17
CDR3nt: TGTGCCAGCAGCCCTAGCCCCCGGACAGGGAGAGGAGAGACCCAGTACTTC
CDR3aa: CASSPSPRTGRGETQYF

v_gene: TRBV4-3
abundance: few
d_gene: TRBD1
j_gene: TRBJ1-4
len: 16
CDR3nt: TGCGCCAGCAGCCAAGGACGGGGGACAGGGGATGAAAAACTGTTTTTT
CDR3aa: CASSQGRGTGDEKLFF

v_gene: TRBV6-5
abundance: few
d_gene: NA
j_gene: TRBJ2-2
len: 16
CDR3nt: TGTGCCAGCAGTTACAGGGCAGGGATAAACACCGGGGAGCTGTTTTTT
CDR3aa: CASSYRAGINTGELFF

v_gene: TRBV5-1
abundance: NA
d_gene: NA
j_gene: TRBJ1-3
len: 16
CDR3nt: TGCGCCAGCAGCTCGACGGTACTATTCTCTGGAAACACCATATATTTT
CDR3aa: CASSSTVLFSGNTIYF